This T cell receptor beta chain was profiled in a study of Tregs in tolerant kidney transplant recipients. Trimming took 5 bases from V and 1 from J, leaving 11 bases between them. The CDR3 has 14 residues. CDR1 and CDR2 from the germline V gene are SGHAT and FQNNGV. With regard to this clone: Its antigen is not known.

Produced via immunoSEQ multiplex PCR; TCRdb's table is partial and in-frame only. The sample holds 68,000 or so clones, over 80% seen once. General observations from the study: Validation in larger populations is needed because few patients were studied. The most relevant donor-specific Treg TCRbeta repertoire apparently came from expansion with activated donor B cells. Biological reproducibility was not directly addressed, but technical replication error appeared minimal.

The TCR comes from a human donor in good health. The source material was CD4+ T cells from blood. J is TRBJ1-1 and V is TRBV11-2; D possibly corresponds to TRBD1 (5 bases). CDR3 bases: TGTGCCAGCAGCATGGCAGGGAGGAACACTGAAGCTTTCTTT. It translates to CASSMAGRNTEAFF.